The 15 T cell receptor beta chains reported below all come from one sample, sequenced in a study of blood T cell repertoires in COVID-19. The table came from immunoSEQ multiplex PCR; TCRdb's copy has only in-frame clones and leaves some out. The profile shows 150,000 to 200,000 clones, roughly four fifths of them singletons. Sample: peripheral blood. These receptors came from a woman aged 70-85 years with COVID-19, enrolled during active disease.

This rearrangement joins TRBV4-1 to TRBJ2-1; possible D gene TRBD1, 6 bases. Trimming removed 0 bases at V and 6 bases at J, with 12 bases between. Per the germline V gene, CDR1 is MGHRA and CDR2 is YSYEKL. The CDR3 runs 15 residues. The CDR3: CASSQEGRGPNEQFF. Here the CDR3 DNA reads TGCGCCAGCAGCCAAGAGGGCAGGGGCCCCAATGAGCAGTTCTTC.

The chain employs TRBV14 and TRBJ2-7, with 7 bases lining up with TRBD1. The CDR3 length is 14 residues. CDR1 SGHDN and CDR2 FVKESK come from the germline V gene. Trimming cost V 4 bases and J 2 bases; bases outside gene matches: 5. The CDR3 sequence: CASSLRQGPYEQYF. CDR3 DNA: TGTGCCAGCAGCCTGAGACAGGGCCCCTACGAGCAGTACTTC.

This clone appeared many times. This CDR3 reads CASSLSGGNLNYGYTF. In DNA, the CDR3 is TGTGCCAGCAGCCTGAGCGGGGGGAACCTTAACTATGGCTACACCTTC. The rearrangement links TRBV4-2 to TRBJ1-2, with D perhaps matching TRBD1 (5 bases). The germline V gene has CDR1 LGHNA and CDR2 YNFKEQ. The CDR3 runs to 16 residues. Trimming left V 4 bases short and J 1 base short, with 16 bases between.

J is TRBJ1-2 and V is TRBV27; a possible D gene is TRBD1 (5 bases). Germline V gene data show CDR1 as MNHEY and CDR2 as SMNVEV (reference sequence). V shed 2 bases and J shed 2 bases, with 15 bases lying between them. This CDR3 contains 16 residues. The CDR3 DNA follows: TGTGCCAGCAGTTTAGGTGGGGGGAGGGGAAACTATGGCTACACCTTC. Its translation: CASSLGGGRGNYGYTF.

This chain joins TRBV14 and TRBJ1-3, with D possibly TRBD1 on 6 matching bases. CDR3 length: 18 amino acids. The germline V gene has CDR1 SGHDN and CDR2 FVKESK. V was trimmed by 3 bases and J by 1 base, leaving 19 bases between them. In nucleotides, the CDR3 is TGTGCCAGCAGCCAGAGCAGAAGGGCAGGGGATTCTGGAAACACCATATATTTT. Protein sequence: CASSQSRRAGDSGNTIYF.

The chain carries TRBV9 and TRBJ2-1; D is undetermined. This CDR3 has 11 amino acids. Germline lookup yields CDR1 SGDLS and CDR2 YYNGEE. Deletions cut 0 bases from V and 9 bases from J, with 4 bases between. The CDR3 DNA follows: TGTGCCAGCAGCGTAGCCTTTGAGCAGTTCTTC. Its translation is CASSVAFEQFF.

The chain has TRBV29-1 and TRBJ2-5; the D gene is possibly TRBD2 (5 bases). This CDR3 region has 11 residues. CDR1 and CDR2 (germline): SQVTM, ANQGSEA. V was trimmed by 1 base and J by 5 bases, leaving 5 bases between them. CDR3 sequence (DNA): TGCAGCGTTGAAGGAGGGGAGACCCAGTACTTC. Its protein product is CSVEGGETQYF.

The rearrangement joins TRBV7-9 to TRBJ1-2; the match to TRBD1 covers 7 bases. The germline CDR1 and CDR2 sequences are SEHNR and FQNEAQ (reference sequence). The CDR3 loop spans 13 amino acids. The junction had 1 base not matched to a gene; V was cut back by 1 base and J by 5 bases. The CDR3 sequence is CASSLGQGYGYTF. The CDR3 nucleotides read TGTGCCAGCAGCTTAGGACAGGGATATGGCTACACCTTC.

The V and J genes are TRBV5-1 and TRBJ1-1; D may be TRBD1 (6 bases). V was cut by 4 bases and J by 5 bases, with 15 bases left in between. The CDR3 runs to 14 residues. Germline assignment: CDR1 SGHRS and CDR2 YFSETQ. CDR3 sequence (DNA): TGCGCCAGCAGCCCCCGACAGGTGGGGACTGAAGCTTTCTTT. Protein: CASSPRQVGTEAFF.

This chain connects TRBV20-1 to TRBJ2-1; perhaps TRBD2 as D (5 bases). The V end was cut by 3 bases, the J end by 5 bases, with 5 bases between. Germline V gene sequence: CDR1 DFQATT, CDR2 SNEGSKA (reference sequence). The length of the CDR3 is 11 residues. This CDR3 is CSASGDNEQFF. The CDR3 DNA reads TGCAGTGCTAGCGGGGACAATGAGCAGTTCTTC.

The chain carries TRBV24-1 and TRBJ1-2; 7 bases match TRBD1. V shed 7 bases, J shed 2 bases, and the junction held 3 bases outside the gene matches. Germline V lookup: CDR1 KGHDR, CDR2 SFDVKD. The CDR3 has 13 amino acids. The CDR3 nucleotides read TGTGCCACCAGCTCGACAGGGAACTATGGCTACACCTTC. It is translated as CATSSTGNYGYTF.

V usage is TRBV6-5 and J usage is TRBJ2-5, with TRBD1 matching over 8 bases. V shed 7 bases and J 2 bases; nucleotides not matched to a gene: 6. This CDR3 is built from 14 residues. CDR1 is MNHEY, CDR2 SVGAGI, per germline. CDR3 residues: CASKTGGTQETQYF. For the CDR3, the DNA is TGTGCCAGCAAAACAGGGGGTACACAAGAGACCCAGTACTTC.

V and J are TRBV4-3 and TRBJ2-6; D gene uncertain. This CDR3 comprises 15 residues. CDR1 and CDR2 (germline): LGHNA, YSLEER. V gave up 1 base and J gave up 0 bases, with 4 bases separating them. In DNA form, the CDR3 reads TGCGCCAGCAGCCAAGCTTCCTCTGGGGCCAACGTCCTGACTTTC. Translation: CASSQASSGANVLTF.

CDR3 loop: CSALDRPFF. Written as DNA, the CDR3 is TGCAGTGCTCTGGACAGACCGTTCTTC. The chain is built from TRBV20-1 and TRBJ2-1; maybe TRBD1 (6 bases). CDR1 is DFQATT, CDR2 SNEGSKA, per germline (reference sequence). The CDR3 is 9 residues long. The V and J ends lost 5 bases and 15 bases respectively, with 11 bases between them.

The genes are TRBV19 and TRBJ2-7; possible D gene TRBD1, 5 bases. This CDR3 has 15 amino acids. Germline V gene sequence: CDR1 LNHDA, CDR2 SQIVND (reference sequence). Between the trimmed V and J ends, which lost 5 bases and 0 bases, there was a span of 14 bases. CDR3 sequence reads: CASSPSLTASYEQYF. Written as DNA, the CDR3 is TGTGCCAGTAGTCCCTCGCTGACAGCCTCCTACGAGCAGTACTTC.